This T cell receptor (beta chain) came from a study of cytomegalovirus exposure and HLA in healthy donors. Trimming at V came to 1 base and at J to 3 bases, leaving 3 bases not matched to a gene. The germline V gene encodes CDR1 MGHRA and CDR2 YSYEKL. CDR3 length: 15 residues. The primer mix had 60 Vbeta and 13 Jbeta primers. Sequencing was performed with immunoSEQ multiplex PCR; in TCRdb, only in-frame clones are kept and a portion is missing. The profile shows more than 110,000 clones, roughly four fifths of them singletons. Sequencing input: PBMCs. This clonotype originated in a woman aged 35 to 49 in good health and CMV-seronegative. The rearrangement links TRBV4-1 to TRBJ1-5; 7 positions match TRBD1. The CDR3 DNA follows: TGCGCCAGCAGCCAAGGGACAGGTTTCAATCAGCCCCAGCATTTT. It yields the protein CASSQGTGFNQPQHF.